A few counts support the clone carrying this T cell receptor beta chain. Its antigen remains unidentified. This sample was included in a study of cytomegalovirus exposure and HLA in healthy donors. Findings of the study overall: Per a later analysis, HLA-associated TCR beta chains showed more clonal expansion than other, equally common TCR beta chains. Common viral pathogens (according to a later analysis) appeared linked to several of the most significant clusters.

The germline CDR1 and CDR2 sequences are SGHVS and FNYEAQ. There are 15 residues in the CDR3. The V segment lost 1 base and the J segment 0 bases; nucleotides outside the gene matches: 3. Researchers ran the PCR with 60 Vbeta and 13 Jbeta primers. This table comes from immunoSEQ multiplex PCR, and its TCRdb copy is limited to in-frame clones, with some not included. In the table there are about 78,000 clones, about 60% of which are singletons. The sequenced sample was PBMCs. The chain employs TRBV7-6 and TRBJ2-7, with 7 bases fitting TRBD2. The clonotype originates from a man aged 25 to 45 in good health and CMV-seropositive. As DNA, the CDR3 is TGTGCCAGCAGCTTAGAGGCTAGCGGCTCCTACGAGCAGTACTTC. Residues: CASSLEASGSYEQYF.